The present T cell receptor beta chain was sequenced within a study of blood T cell repertoires in COVID-19 (dated by TCRdb to the early 2020s). About the study as a whole: The collaborator samples originated in the United States, Italy and Spain and spanned the acute and convalescent phases of COVID-19. The prospective study material was composed of cDNA or gDNA derived from T cells, B-cell-depleted T cells, or PBMCs. Deeply sampled blood TCRbeta repertoires from subjects exposed to, actively infected with, or recovered from COVID-19 were included in the dataset. The repertoires were released in a freely available public database meant as a resource for research on the immune response to SARS-CoV-2. Samples were obtained from the ongoing ImmuneRACE study (first 160 participants) and from over 1,000 subjects provided by 6 global collaborators. Sample metadata almost always included a de-identified subject ID, COVID-19 status, age in years and sex. Where HLA class I and class II types were available, the types were taken from metadata supplied by the sample provider, not from assay-based typing.

From the cysteine up to the phenylalanine, the CDR3 has a length of 14 residues. The entry retains the CDR3 DNA only, 42 bases that are in frame from base 1. CDR1 SGHAT and CDR2 FQNNGV are derived from the germline V gene. Trimming leaves V shorter by 5 bases and J shorter by 4 bases, with the junction holding 4 bases beyond the gene matches. The immunoSEQ Assay, a bias-controlled multiplex PCR, was used to amplify TCRbeta CDR3 regions from genomic DNA. As for the original processing: The number of nucleated cells in each sample was estimated by amplification of reference gene primers within the assay. Sequence reads were collapsed and filtered to measure the absolute abundance of every unique TCRbeta CDR3 rearrangement. For each sample, productive Simpson clonality was calculated as the square root of Simpson's diversity index across productive rearrangements. In its TCRdb copy, this immuneACCESS table keeps in-frame sequences only and misses some clones. Where compared with another copy, unresolved V genes explain less than half of these, and the others have no known cause. That table gives V, J and clone size, and the DNA gave D and trimming. The sample data list more than 65,000 clones, and around 87% of these were observed just once. About 6.6% of the sample is taken by the ten largest.

Study-wide conclusions, independent of this receptor: How much clinical and demographic metadata was included differed by source and by participant, and the metadata was provided uncurated.

On this clone itself: Its specific antigen is unknown. Base qualities are not at hand, and no much larger clone is one base apart.

Each collaborating institution followed its own protocols to collect whole blood in K2EDTA tubes. Collaborator samples were shipped for TCRbeta analysis as frozen whole blood, isolated PBMCs, or DNA extracted from either sample type. The sequence was obtained from a man aged 45-65 years with active COVID-19. The sequenced sample consisted of peripheral blood. Here the chain combines TRBV11-2 and TRBJ2-7; TRBD2 agrees with 11 junctional bases. The CDR3 amino acid sequence is: CASSIAGGPYEQYF. The sequenced DNA is TGTGCCAGCAGCATAGCGGGAGGGCCGTACGAGCAGTACTTC.